Shown below are 24 T cell receptor beta chains from a single sample sequenced in a study of blood T cell repertoires in COVID-19. Profiled with immunoSEQ multiplex PCR; TCRdb holds only in-frame clones, not every one. The repertoire holds around 300,000 clones, around 85% seen once, with more than 9.5% in the top ten. Sequenced sample: peripheral blood. The receptors were sampled from a woman in her seventies with acute or convalescent COVID-19.

The chain employs TRBV18 and TRBJ1-2; TRBD1 matches at 9 bases. Per the germline V gene, CDR1 is KGHSH and CDR2 is LQKENI. This CDR3 contains 16 residues. The J segment lost 5 bases and the V segment lost 6 bases, leaving 13 bases of the junction unmatched. CDR3 amino acids: CASSRGTGTGMYGYTF. The CDR3 DNA reads TGTGCCAGCTCGCGGGGGACCGGGACAGGGATGTATGGCTACACCTTC.

The rearrangement uses TRBV19 and TRBJ1-2, with D possibly matching TRBD1 (5 bases). The CDR3 sequence is 11 residues long. V gave up 7 bases and J gave up 5 bases, with 8 bases separating them. Germline values: CDR1 LNHDA, CDR2 SQIVND (reference sequence). The CDR3 region is CASKEGYGYTF. The CDR3, as DNA: TGTGCCAGTAAGGAGGGGTATGGCTACACCTTC.

V and J are TRBV4-2 and TRBJ1-1, with D maybe TRBD1 (5 bases). Trimming removed 3 bases from V and 1 base from J, with 9 bases in between. Germline V gene sequence: CDR1 LGHNA, CDR2 YNFKEQ. This CDR3 region has 14 residues. The CDR3 protein is CASSHVGGNTEAFF. The CDR3 bases are TGTGCCAGCAGCCATGTGGGGGGGAACACTGAAGCTTTCTTT.

This clone was counted once. V and J are TRBV7-3 and TRBJ2-3; 10 bases match TRBD2. The CDR3 length is 14 residues. Trimming at V came to 6 bases and at J to 4 bases, leaving 4 bases not matched to a gene. Germline-derived CDR1 and CDR2 are SGHTA and FQGTGA. As DNA, the CDR3 is TGTGCCAGCAGATTGAGCGGGGGGGCAGATACGCAGTATTTT. It specifies CASRLSGGADTQYF.

V gene TRBV10-3 combines with J gene TRBJ2-2; TRBD1 matches 10 bases. V gave up 6 bases and J gave up 5 bases; unmatched junction bases: 3. This CDR3 is 14 amino acids long. Germline V gene data show CDR1 as ENHRY and CDR2 as SYGVKD. CDR3 residues: CAIRRQGATGELFF. In DNA, the CDR3 is TGTGCCATCAGGCGACAGGGGGCTACCGGGGAGCTGTTTTTT.

The chain joins TRBV6-5 to TRBJ1-2; D might be TRBD1 (6 bases). The germline V gene has CDR1 MNHEY and CDR2 SVGAGI. Trimming shortened V by 6 bases and J by 7 bases, and 9 bases separated the two germline ends. The CDR3 sequence is 11 residues long. In DNA, the CDR3 is TGTGCCAGCAGGTTAGGGGGTGGCTACACCTTC. Translated: CASRLGGGYTF.

The J gene is TRBJ2-2, the V gene TRBV5-1, with 11 bases identical to TRBD2. V was clipped by 4 bases and J by 6 bases; unmatched bases: 5. Germline V gene lookup returns CDR1 SGHRS and CDR2 YFSETQ. The CDR3 covers 15 residues. CDR3 sequence reads: CASSPTSGGPGELFF. In DNA form, the CDR3 reads TGCGCCAGCAGCCCCACTAGCGGGGGACCCGGGGAGCTGTTTTTT.

As for this clone: The same CDR3 also results from other DNA sequences found in this sample. This chain connects TRBV20-1 to TRBJ1-1; D may be TRBD1 (6 bases). The germline V and J ends were trimmed by 6 bases and 6 bases, with 8 bases remaining between them. CDR3 length: 10 amino acids. Germline V gives CDR1 DFQATT, CDR2 SNEGSKA (reference sequence). CDR3 protein: CSARTAEAFF. The CDR3 bases are TGCAGTGCACGGACAGCTGAAGCTTTCTTT.

This chain connects TRBV6-5 to TRBJ2-7; D call uncertain. The germline V gene encodes CDR1 MNHEY and CDR2 SVGAGI. The CDR3 consists of 11 residues. V was clipped by 3 bases and J by 6 bases, with 6 bases between them. This chain's CDR3 is CASSYMSEQYF. The CDR3 nucleotides read TGTGCCAGCAGTTATATGTCCGAGCAGTACTTC.

The chain couples TRBV3-1 (or the pseudogene TRBV3-2) to TRBJ1-1; no definite D call. This CDR3 has 13 residues. V lost 1 base to trimming and J lost 7 bases, with 10 bases between them. In germline, CDR1 is LGHDT, CDR2 YNNKEL (reference sequence). The chain's CDR3 is CASSQAREREAFF. CDR3 sequence (DNA): TGTGCCAGCAGCCAAGCCCGGGAACGTGAAGCTTTCTTT.

There are a few counts of this clone. The junction departs from germline at one end; a sequencing error may be responsible. This sequence joins TRBV29-1 and TRBJ2-1; no clear D. Germline V gives CDR1 SQVTM, CDR2 ANQGSEA. The CDR3 consists of 11 residues. CDR3 residues: CSVDSFNEQFF. The CDR3 nucleotides are TGCAGCGTTGATTCCTTCAATGAGCAGTTCTTC.

V gene TRBV3-1 (or the pseudogene TRBV3-2) combines with J gene TRBJ2-3; 7 nucleotides line up with TRBD2. The CDR3 runs 14 residues. CDR1 and CDR2 (germline): LGHDT, YNNKEL (reference sequence). The J segment lost 3 bases and the V segment lost 8 bases, leaving 8 bases of the junction unmatched. The CDR3 coding sequence is TGTGCCAGCGGCGAGGGGCGGGGGACAGATACGCAGTATTTT. Its translation is CASGEGRGTDTQYF.

This chain links TRBV3-1 (or the pseudogene TRBV3-2) with TRBJ1-1; 7 positions match TRBD1. The CDR3 totals 13 residues. The V gene's germline CDR1 is LGHDT and CDR2 YNNKEL (reference sequence). J lost 6 bases, V lost 4 bases, and 5 bases had no gene match. The CDR3 sequence: CASSPDRDSEAFF. The CDR3 DNA reads TGTGCCAGCAGCCCAGACAGGGACTCTGAAGCTTTCTTT.

The chain uses TRBV12-3 or TRBV12-4 and TRBJ1-1; TRBD1 agrees at 7 bases. The CDR3 covers 11 residues. The junction had 2 bases not matched to a gene; V was cut back by 5 bases and J by 8 bases. The CDR3: CASSTGQEAFF. CDR3 nucleotides: TGTGCCAGCAGTACGGGACAGGAAGCTTTCTTT.

This sequence joins TRBV14 and TRBJ2-2; the D is unclear. V was pared by 4 bases and J by 3 bases, with 6 bases between. This CDR3 spans 13 amino acids. Germline-derived CDR1 and CDR2 are SGHDN and FVKESK. CDR3 DNA sequence: TGTGCCAGCAGCCCTCTATACACCGGGGAGCTGTTTTTT. Residues: CASSPLYTGELFF.

The genes are TRBV5-1 and TRBJ1-1; 10 nucleotides agree with TRBD1. Germline V gene data show CDR1 as SGHRS and CDR2 as YFSETQ. V lost 4 bases and J lost 4; bases outside the gene matches: 7. This CDR3 spans 15 amino acids. CDR3 protein: CASSPVGDRGTEAFF. DNA of the CDR3: TGCGCCAGCAGCCCTGTCGGGGACAGGGGCACTGAAGCTTTCTTT. The full variable domain, in which reference TRBV5-1 and TRBJ1-1 provide the parts outside the CDR3, is KAGVTQTPRYLIKTRGQQVTLSCSPISGHRSVSWYQQTPGQGLQFLFEYFSETQRNKGNFPGRFSGRQFSNSRSEMNVSTLELGDSALYLCASSPVGDRGTEAFFGQGTRLTVV.

This chain connects TRBV14 to TRBJ1-1, with 7 bases lining up with TRBD1. CDR1 and CDR2 from the germline V gene are SGHDN and FVKESK. The J segment lost 3 bases and the V segment lost 3 bases, leaving 19 bases of the junction unmatched. The CDR3 extends over 19 amino acids. The DNA of the CDR3 is TGTGCCAGCAGCCACTTTGACCGGGACAGATGGATCGTGGACACTGAAGCTTTCTTT. Amino acid sequence: CASSHFDRDRWIVDTEAFF. Complete variable domain (other parts from reference TRBV14 and TRBJ1-1): EAGVTQFPSHSVIEKGQTVTLRCDPISGHDNLYWYRRVMGKEIKFLLHFVKESKQDESGMPNNRFLAERTGGTYSTLKVQPAELEDSGVYFCASSHFDRDRWIVDTEAFFGQGTRLTVV.

This chain uses TRBV2 with TRBJ2-5, with 7 nucleotides matching TRBD2. CDR1 and CDR2 (germline): SNHLY, FYNNEI. The CDR3 is made up of 13 amino acids. J lost 4 bases, V lost 8 bases, and 7 bases had no gene match. This CDR3 reads CASRAGVGETQYF. The CDR3 DNA sequence: TGTGCCAGCCGGGCGGGGGTAGGAGAGACCCAGTACTTC.

The gene calls are TRBV18 and TRBJ2-7, with 7 bases that match TRBD2. CDR3 length: 15 residues. Trimming at V came to 5 bases and at J to 2 bases, leaving 9 bases not matched to a gene. Germline assignment: CDR1 KGHSH and CDR2 LQKENI. The DNA of the CDR3 is TGTGCCAGCTCATTGCGGCGGGGGAGAACCTACGAGCAGTACTTC. Translation: CASSLRRGRTYEQYF.

This clone showed up just a few times. This chain joins TRBV4-1 and TRBJ2-7; 7 bases are a match to TRBD1. The V and J ends lost 0 bases and 7 bases, in that order; junction bases with no gene match: 9. The CDR3 length is 15 residues. Germline CDR1 reads MGHRA; CDR2 reads YSYEKL. The DNA of the CDR3 is TGCGCCAGCAGCCAAGAAGTGAGGGGGCGGTGGGAGCAGTACTTC. Its protein is CASSQEVRGRWEQYF.

CDR3 nucleotide sequence: TGTGCCAGCAGCCAAGGCCAGGGGCGAGGCTACACCTTC. Its translation is CASSQGQGRGYTF. The chain uses TRBV3-1 (or the pseudogene TRBV3-2) and TRBJ1-2; a possible D gene is TRBD1 (6 bases). Germline V gene data show CDR1 as LGHDT and CDR2 as YNNKEL (reference sequence). Trimming took off 1 base at V and 8 bases at J, with 11 bases between the two ends. CDR3 length: 13 amino acids.

This rearrangement joins TRBV11-2 to TRBJ1-2; tentative D call: TRBD1 (6 bases). CDR1 is SGHAT and CDR2 is FQNNGV in the germline V gene. CDR3 length: 14 residues. V lost 5 bases and J 4 bases, leaving 14 bases between the germline ends. In nucleotides, the CDR3 is TGTGCCAGCAGCCCTTCGGGCAGGGGCTATGGCTACACCTTC. This encodes CASSPSGRGYGYTF.

The CDR3 spells CASSPVAGKNIQYF. In DNA form, the CDR3 reads TGTGCCAGCAGTCCCGTGGCGGGTAAAAACATTCAGTACTTC. The J gene is TRBJ2-4, the V gene TRBV7-2, with a possible D match to TRBD2 (5 bases). V gave up 6 bases and J gave up 4 bases, with 13 bases separating them. The V gene's germline CDR1 is SGHTA and CDR2 FQGNSA. This CDR3 region has 14 residues.

V is TRBV18 and J is TRBJ2-1, with 13 bases fitting TRBD2. Germline CDR1 is KGHSH and CDR2 is LQKENI. Trimming at V came to 6 bases and at J to 3 bases, leaving 8 bases not matched to a gene. CDR3 length: 17 amino acids. Here the CDR3 reads CASSPRTSGGFYNEQFF. The CDR3 DNA follows: TGTGCCAGCTCTCCAAGGACTAGCGGGGGTTTCTACAATGAGCAGTTCTTC.